This note documents a single T cell receptor (beta chain) sequence. Here immunoSEQ multiplex PCR was the method, and the copy in TCRdb shows in-frame clones only, minus some. The data contain roughly 640,000 clones, more than 95% of them singletons. The source of the sample is a study of shared clonotypes between healthy human individuals. Partitioning of CD4+ cells yielded a CD45RA+ naive subset and a CD45RA-negative memory subset. The sample comprised naive CD4+ T cells sorted from blood. As for subset: CD45RA+ positively selected. The sequence was obtained from a woman in her twenties or thirties in good health.

The CDR3 region has the DNA TGTGCCAGCAGTTTATCGGCTAGCGGAGAAGAGACCCAGTACTTC. Protein sequence: CASSLSASGEETQYF. This sequence joins TRBV28 and TRBJ2-5; 7 bases are a match to TRBD2. The CDR3 runs to 15 residues. V lost 1 base, J lost 3 bases, and 5 bases stayed unmatched. Germline V gives CDR1 MDHEN, CDR2 SYDVKM.